This T cell receptor (beta chain) was identified during a study of CD8 T cells in Susac syndrome. About the study: Within the sequenced Susac syndrome patient group, more than 5 exhibited active disease and about 8 were in remission. Whole-study results and caveats: The CD4+ T cell repertoires that were profiled in Susac syndrome showed no clonal expansion.

Germline CDR1 reads DFQATT; CDR2 reads SNEGSKA (reference sequence). The CDR3 contains 12 residues. V was clipped by 2 bases and J by 11 bases, with 15 bases between them. Negative isolation was used for CD8+ and CD4+ T cells, and FACS enrichment was applied to TEMRA cells. Random hexamers were used to reverse transcribe an amount of about 0.5 to 1 ug RNA. MiXCR, applied by TCRdb to the immunoSEQ multiplex PCR reads, yields one record per CDR3 protein. The repertoire holds 210,000 or so distinct CDR3 sequences, 94% seen once, with about 0.14% in the top ten. Regarding this clonotype: Its target is unknown.

The clonotype comes from a human donor with Susac syndrome. Sample: CD4+ T cells from PBMCs. The chain employs TRBV20-1 and TRBJ1-1; the D is unclear. The CDR3 here is CSARPTERMAFF. For the CDR3, the DNA is TGCAGTGCTAGACCTACCGAGAGAATGGCTTTCTTT.